This T cell receptor (beta chain) was sequenced for a study of shared clonotypes between healthy human individuals. Only in-frame clones appear in the TCRdb table, and some are missing; sequencing was by immunoSEQ multiplex PCR. The sample shows about 2.1 million clones, just under 95% of them seen only once. Terminally differentiated effector memory CD45RA+ cells were excluded from the naive CD8 cells, which were CD45RO-negative and positively selected for CCR7. The sample taken for sequencing was naive CD8+ T cells from PBMCs. The clonotype was recovered from a man aged 18 to 29 in good health. Some clones in this sample may be carry-over from other donors' samples.

The CDR3 region is CASSFLLAGSYNEQFF. The CDR3 DNA reads as TGTGCCAGCAGCTTCCTTCTAGCGGGATCCTACAATGAGCAGTTCTTC. The chain recombines TRBV11-3 with TRBJ2-1; 9 bases line up with TRBD2. From germline, CDR1 is SGHNT and CDR2 YENEEA. The CDR3 runs to 16 residues. V trimming: 3 bases; J trimming: 1 base; junction bases outside the gene matches: 4.